The 12 T cell receptor beta chains presented below share a single source sample, sequenced in a study of T cell responses to AZD1222 COVID-19 vaccine. The table came from immunoSEQ multiplex PCR; TCRdb's copy has only in-frame clones and leaves some out. Of approximately 190,000 clones detected, more than 75% appear once; the ten largest clones hold 0.99%. Material: peripheral blood, obtained on day 0 of AZD1222 vaccination. The receptors derive from an adult in good health.

CDR3 in amino acids: CASSPGLAGVYEQYF. Here the CDR3 DNA reads TGTGCCAGCAGCCCAGGACTAGCGGGAGTCTACGAGCAGTACTTC. The rearrangement uses TRBV7-2 and TRBJ2-7; TRBD2 matches at 13 bases. With 5 bases clipped from V and 3 bases from J, the junction kept 4 bases outside the gene matches. Germline V gene sequence: CDR1 SGHTA, CDR2 FQGNSA. The CDR3 totals 15 residues.

The chain recombines TRBV19 with TRBJ2-6; D unclear. Germline V gene sequence: CDR1 LNHDA, CDR2 SQIVND (reference sequence). V was trimmed by 3 bases and J by 4 bases, leaving 13 bases between them. The CDR3 sequence is 16 residues long. The CDR3, as DNA: TGTGCCAGTAGTATTCAGCTGGGTTCGGGGGCCAACGTCCTGACTTTC. This gives the protein CASSIQLGSGANVLTF.

V usage is TRBV27 and J usage is TRBJ2-7; tentative D call: TRBD1 (5 bases). With 3 bases removed from V and 2 bases from J, the gap between germline ends came to 11 bases. Germline V gives CDR1 MNHEY, CDR2 SMNVEV (reference sequence). There are 14 residues in the CDR3. The CDR3 reads CASSFLGAPYEQYF. CDR3 nucleotides: TGTGCCAGCAGTTTCTTAGGGGCGCCCTACGAGCAGTACTTC.

The chain recombines TRBV7-9 with TRBJ1-2, with 9 bases that match TRBD1. V was pared by 6 bases and J by 8 bases, with 13 bases of the junction left unmatched. CDR3 length equals 15 residues. Germline V gives CDR1 SEHNR, CDR2 FQNEAQ (reference sequence). The CDR3 coding sequence is TGTGCCAGCAGTGAGACAGGGGGAGGTCTAGGAGGCTACACCTTC. Amino acid sequence: CASSETGGGLGGYTF.

V gene TRBV19 combines with J gene TRBJ1-1; TRBD1 matches 9 bases. Germline V gene sequence: CDR1 LNHDA, CDR2 SQIVND (reference sequence). V trimming: 7 bases; J trimming: 5 bases; junction bases outside the gene matches: 11. This CDR3 region has 15 residues. The chain's CDR3 is CASTILGTGWTEAFF. The CDR3, as DNA: TGTGCCAGTACCATATTGGGGACAGGGTGGACTGAAGCTTTCTTT.

The chain has TRBV27 and TRBJ2-2, with TRBD2 matching 12 bases. V shed 5 bases and J 5 bases; nucleotides not matched to a gene: 6. The CDR3 is made up of 16 amino acids. CDR1 MNHEY and CDR2 SMNVEV come from the germline V gene (reference sequence). This chain's CDR3 is CASSTTSGSWTGELFF. CDR3 nucleotides: TGTGCCAGCAGTACGACTAGCGGGAGTTGGACCGGGGAGCTGTTTTTT.

J is TRBJ2-2 and V is TRBV14; TRBD1 might be the D (5 bases). Deletions cut 0 bases from V and 5 bases from J, with 13 bases between. The CDR3 runs 16 residues. Germline lookup yields CDR1 SGHDN and CDR2 FVKESK. CDR3 bases: TGTGCCAGCAGCCAAGATCGCGGCAGGGTGACCGGGGAGCTGTTTTTT. Translating it yields CASSQDRGRVTGELFF.

The rearrangement uses TRBV5-4 and TRBJ2-7; weak D call: TRBD2 (6 bases). This CDR3 has 14 amino acids. CDR1 and CDR2 (germline): SGHNT, YYREEE (reference sequence). Deletions cut 2 bases from V and 2 bases from J, with 11 bases between. This chain's CDR3 is CASSFGGDTYEQYF. CDR3 bases: TGTGCCAGCAGCTTCGGAGGGGATACCTACGAGCAGTACTTC.

The chain has TRBV6-5 and TRBJ1-5, with 8 bases that match TRBD1. This CDR3 is 15 amino acids long. Germline V gene lookup returns CDR1 MNHEY and CDR2 SVGAGI. Trimming took 7 bases from V and 6 from J; bases not matched to a gene: 11. This CDR3 is CASTSVAGGGQPQHF. In nucleotides, the CDR3 is TGTGCCAGCACTTCCGTGGCAGGGGGCGGTCAGCCCCAGCATTTT.

This chain uses TRBV7-3 with TRBJ2-1, with 11 bases lining up with TRBD2. Germline CDR1 and CDR2: SGHTA and FQGTGA. This CDR3 has 17 amino acids. Germline trimming cut 5 bases from V and 0 bases from J; bases unmatched to any gene: 6. This CDR3 reads CASSLGTSGSSYNEQFF. CDR3 in DNA: TGTGCCAGCAGCCTCGGGACTAGCGGAAGCTCCTACAATGAGCAGTTCTTC.

The chain couples TRBV14 to TRBJ2-1; D not certain. Germline lookup yields CDR1 SGHDN and CDR2 FVKESK. The V end was cut by 0 bases, the J end by 5 bases, with 20 bases between. The CDR3 runs 18 residues. DNA of the CDR3: TGTGCCAGCAGCCAAGATGCTGCCGGACGGTACACCCACAATGAGCAGTTCTTC. It yields the protein CASSQDAAGRYTHNEQFF.

This chain links TRBV27 with TRBJ1-1; D is undetermined. Germline CDR1 is MNHEY and CDR2 is SMNVEV (reference sequence). With 6 bases removed from V and 3 bases from J, the gap between germline ends came to 32 bases. The CDR3 has 20 residues. The CDR3: CASRSGAFMNTRPEHTEAFF. CDR3 DNA sequence: TGTGCCAGCAGGTCAGGAGCCTTCATGAACACTAGGCCTGAACACACTGAAGCTTTCTTT.